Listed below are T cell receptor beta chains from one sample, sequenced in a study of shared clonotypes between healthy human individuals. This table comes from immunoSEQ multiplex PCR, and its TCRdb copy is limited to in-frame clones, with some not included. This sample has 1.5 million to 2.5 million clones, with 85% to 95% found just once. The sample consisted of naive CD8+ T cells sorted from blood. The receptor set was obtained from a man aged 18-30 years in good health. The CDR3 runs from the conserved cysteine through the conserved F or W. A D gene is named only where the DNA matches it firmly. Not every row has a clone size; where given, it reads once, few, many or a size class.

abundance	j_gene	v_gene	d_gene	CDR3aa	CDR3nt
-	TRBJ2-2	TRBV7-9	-	CASSWSGGELFF	TGTGCCAGCAGCTGGAGCGGCGGGGAGCTGTTTTTT
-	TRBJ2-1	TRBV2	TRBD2	CASSLGREGSYNEQFF	TGTGCCAGCAGTTTAGGGCGGGAGGGATCCTACAATGAGCAGTTCTTC
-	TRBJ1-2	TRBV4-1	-	CASSLDGAPEYGYTF	TGCGCCAGCAGCCTAGACGGGGCCCCGGAATATGGCTACACCTTC
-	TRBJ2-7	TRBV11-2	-	CASSLLGGAYEQYF	TGTGCCAGCAGCTTATTAGGGGGAGCCTACGAGCAGTACTTC
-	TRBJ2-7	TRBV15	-	CATSRDLEGSYEQYF	TGTGCCACCAGCAGAGATCTCGAGGGGTCCTACGAGCAGTACTTC
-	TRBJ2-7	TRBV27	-	CASSLSGLTSSYEQYF	TGTGCCAGCAGTTTATCGGGACTGACGAGCTCCTACGAGCAGTACTTC
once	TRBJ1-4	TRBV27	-	CASSLSSANEKLFF	TGTGCCAGCAGTTTATCGTCAGCGAATGAAAAACTGTTTTTT
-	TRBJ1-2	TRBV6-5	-	CASSYFGPQGGYTF	TGTGCCAGCAGTTACTTCGGGCCCCAAGGAGGCTACACCTTC
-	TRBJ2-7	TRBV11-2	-	CASSLVEDSSYEQYF	TGTGCCAGCAGCTTAGTTGAGGATAGCTCCTACGAGCAGTACTTC
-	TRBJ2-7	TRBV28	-	CASSSGAEQYF	TGTGCCAGCAGTTCAGGGGCGGAGCAGTACTTC
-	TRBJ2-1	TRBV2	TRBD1	CASSDGTGERFF	TGTGCCAGCAGCGACGGGACAGGGGAGAGGTTCTTC
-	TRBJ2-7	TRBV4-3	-	CASSQDFGRPDYEQYF	TGCGCCAGCAGCCAAGATTTCGGCAGGCCAGACTACGAGCAGTACTTC
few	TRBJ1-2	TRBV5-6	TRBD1	CASSQGGAGYGYTF	TGTGCCAGCAGCCAAGGGGGCGCGGGCTATGGCTACACCTTC
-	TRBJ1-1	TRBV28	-	CASSLVGANTEAFF	TGTGCCAGCAGTTTAGTTGGGGCCAACACTGAAGCTTTCTTT
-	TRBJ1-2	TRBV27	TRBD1	CASTITGGDYGYTF	TGTGCCAGCACTATTACAGGGGGCGACTATGGCTACACCTTC
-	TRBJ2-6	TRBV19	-	CATLGPRGTGANVLTF	TGTGCCACCCTCGGGCCCAGGGGAACTGGGGCCAACGTCCTGACTTTC
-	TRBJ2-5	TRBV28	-	CASTLWVGETQYF	TGTGCCAGCACGCTTTGGGTGGGGGAGACCCAGTACTTC
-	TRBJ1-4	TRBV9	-	CASSEGDEKLFF	TGTGCCAGCAGCGAAGGTGATGAAAAACTGTTTTTT
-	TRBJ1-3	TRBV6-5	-	CASRPTGFGNTIYF	TGTGCCAGCAGGCCCACAGGGTTTGGAAACACCATATATTTT
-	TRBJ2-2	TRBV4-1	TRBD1	CASSQGQGASGELFF	TGCGCCAGCAGCCAAGGACAGGGGGCCTCCGGGGAGCTGTTTTTT
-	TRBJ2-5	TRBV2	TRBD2	CASSEGGSGGQETQYF	TGTGCCAGCAGTGAAGGCGGTAGCGGGGGGCAAGAGACCCAGTACTTC
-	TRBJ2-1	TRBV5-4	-	CASSWSPSNEQFF	TGTGCCAGCAGTTGGAGCCCCTCCAATGAGCAGTTCTTC
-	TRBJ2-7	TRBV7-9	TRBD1	CASSQGQGARYEQYF	TGTGCCAGCAGTCAGGGACAGGGGGCTAGGTACGAGCAGTACTTC
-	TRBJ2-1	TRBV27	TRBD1	CASSLSPGTGRNEQFF	TGTGCCAGCAGTTTATCGCCGGGGACAGGGCGTAATGAGCAGTTCTTC
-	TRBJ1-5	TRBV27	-	CASSSIPTGSGSNQPQHF	TGTGCCAGCAGTTCCATACCCACAGGGTCAGGGAGCAATCAGCCCCAGCATTTT
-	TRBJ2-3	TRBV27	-	CASSRSAGDFGTDTQYF	TGTGCCAGCAGTCGGAGCGCGGGCGATTTTGGGACAGATACGCAGTATTTT
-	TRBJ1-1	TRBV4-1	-	CASSRTVAQTLNTEAFF	TGCGCCAGCAGCCGTACCGTAGCCCAAACCCTGAACACTGAAGCTTTCTTT
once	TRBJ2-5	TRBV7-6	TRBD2	CASSFSGGPETQYF	TGTGCCAGCAGCTTCTCGGGGGGGCCGGAGACCCAGTACTTC
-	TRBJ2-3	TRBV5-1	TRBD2	CASSLEHGGAGTDTQYF	TGCGCCAGCAGCTTGGAGCACGGGGGGGCCGGCACAGATACGCAGTATTTT
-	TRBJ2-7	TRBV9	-	CASSPRPHEQYF	TGTGCCAGCAGCCCACGTCCTCACGAGCAGTACTTC
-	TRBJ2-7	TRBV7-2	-	CASSSLDRGSGRYEQYF	TGTGCCAGCAGCTCCCTGGACAGGGGGAGCGGGAGGTACGAGCAGTACTTC
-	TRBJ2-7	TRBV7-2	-	CASSLGPGSLVAYEQYF	TGTGCCAGCAGCTTAGGGCCCGGAAGTCTAGTCGCCTACGAGCAGTACTTC
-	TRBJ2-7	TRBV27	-	CASSPQAYYEQYF	TGTGCCAGCAGTCCGCAGGCCTACTACGAGCAGTACTTC
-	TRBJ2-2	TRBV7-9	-	CASSLLAGLAGELFF	TGTGCCAGCAGCCTCTTGGCAGGGCTGGCCGGGGAGCTGTTTTTT
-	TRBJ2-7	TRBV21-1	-	CASSSSPGLTSYEQYF	TGTGCCAGCAGCTCAAGCCCGGGACTTACCTCCTACGAGCAGTACTTC
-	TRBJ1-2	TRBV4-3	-	CASSQDLNYGYTF	TGCGCCAGCAGCCAAGATCTGAACTATGGCTACACCTTC
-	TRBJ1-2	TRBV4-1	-	CASSQDSGQRYGYTF	TGCGCCAGCAGCCAAGATTCCGGCCAACGCTATGGCTACACCTTC
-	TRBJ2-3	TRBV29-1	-	CSIGRTSTDTQYF	TGCAGCATCGGGAGAACTAGCACAGATACGCAGTATTTT
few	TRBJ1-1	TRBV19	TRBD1	CASSPRQGMNTEAFF	TGTGCCAGTAGTCCCCGACAGGGGATGAACACTGAAGCTTTCTTT
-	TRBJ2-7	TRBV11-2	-	CASSSLLVGQYF	TGTGCCAGCAGCTCCCTCCTCGTCGGGCAGTACTTC
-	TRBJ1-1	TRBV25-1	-	CASSEVGEAFF	TGTGCCAGCAGTGAAGTTGGTGAAGCTTTCTTT
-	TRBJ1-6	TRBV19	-	CASSPHGITPYNSPLHF	TGTGCCAGTAGTCCCCATGGGATTACCCCGTATAATTCACCCCTCCACTTT
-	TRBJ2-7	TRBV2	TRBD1	CASSPGQGMYEQYF	TGTGCCAGCAGTCCGGGACAGGGGATGTACGAGCAGTACTTC
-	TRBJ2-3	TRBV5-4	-	CASSFQGIPDTQYF	TGTGCCAGCAGCTTCCAGGGGATCCCCGATACGCAGTATTTT
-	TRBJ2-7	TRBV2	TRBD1	CASSTGPGGSYEQYF	TGTGCCAGCAGTACCGGGCCAGGGGGCTCCTACGAGCAGTACTTC
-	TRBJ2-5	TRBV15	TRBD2	CATGELAGTQYF	TGTGCCACCGGGGAGCTAGCGGGAACCCAGTACTTC
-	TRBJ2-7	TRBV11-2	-	CASSLVPDYYEQYF	TGTGCCAGCAGCTTAGTTCCAGACTACTACGAGCAGTACTTC
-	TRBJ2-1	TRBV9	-	CASSGTPGSEQFF	TGTGCCAGCAGCGGAACCCCCGGATCTGAGCAGTTCTTC
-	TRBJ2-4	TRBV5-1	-	CASSPRGSGMDIQYF	TGCGCCAGCAGCCCCCGGGGGTCAGGGATGGACATTCAGTACTTC
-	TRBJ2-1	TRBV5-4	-	CASSLFSGSSYNEQFF	TGTGCCAGCAGCTTGTTTTCGGGAAGCTCCTACAATGAGCAGTTCTTC
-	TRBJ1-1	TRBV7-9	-	CASSLGQGLNTEAFF	TGTGCCAGCAGCTTGGGCCAAGGGCTGAACACTGAAGCTTTCTTT
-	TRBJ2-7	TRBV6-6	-	CASFTGTATDSYEQYF	TGTGCCAGCTTTACCGGGACCGCGACGGACTCCTACGAGCAGTACTTC
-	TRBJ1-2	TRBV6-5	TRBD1	CASSFGRGLVSMGYTF	TGTGCCAGCAGTTTTGGGAGGGGGCTCGTCAGTATGGGCTACACCTTC
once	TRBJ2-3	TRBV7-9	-	CASSSHADTQYF	TGTGCCAGCAGCTCACACGCAGATACGCAGTATTTT
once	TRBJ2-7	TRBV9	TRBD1	CASSPRTGRTGEQYF	TGTGCCAGCAGCCCCCGGACAGGGAGAACGGGAGAGCAGTACTTC